This T cell receptor (beta chain) came from a study of regulatory T cells in long-lasting Graves disease. The CDR3 is made up of 18 amino acids. Per germline, CDR1 DFQATT and CDR2 SNEGSKA (reference sequence). Building the TCR beta libraries relied on iRepertoire HTBI primers, and CDR3 regions underwent Arm-PCR. Per the original methods: Identification yielded around 64 TRBV and over eleven TRBJ segments across samples. In TCRdb, the multiplex PCR reads were re-called with MiXCR into one record per CDR3 protein. The V and J calls and clone size come from TCRdb's table, not from the authors' own analysis. The sample has 580,000 or so distinct CDR3 sequences, 15% to 20% seen once. Sample time point: newly diagnosed GD, antithyroid drugs for less than 3 months. Making the TCR library involved RNA that had been extracted from PBMCs. The data also belong to a second study, concerning T cells in Graves' hyperthyroidism and ophthalmopathy. This second report adds: The TCR CDR3 first-round RT-PCR relied on the HTBI primer set.

Here the sequenced sample was peripheral blood mononuclear cells (PBMCs), taken at new diagnosis, from a patient treated with antithyroid drugs. This TCR derives from a man younger than 30 with Graves disease. The V call is TRBV20-1, the J call TRBJ2-1; tentative D call: TRBD2 (6 bases). The J call may be incorrect, as the DNA end agrees better with TRBJ2-5. CDR3 bases: TGCAGTGCTAGAGATCTTGTTACGGAGGGACGCCCCCGGCAGACCCAGTACTTC. Its protein product is CSARDLVTEGRPRQTQYF.